Each of the 32 T cell receptor beta chains below was sequenced from the same sample in a study of shared clonotypes between healthy human individuals. Only in-frame clones appear in the TCRdb table, and some are missing; sequencing was by immunoSEQ multiplex PCR. The sample lists about 1 million clones, around 76% occurring once. The sequenced sample consisted of memory CD4+ T cells sorted from blood. The subset is: CD45RA-negative fraction. These TCRs come from a man aged 18 to 29 in good health.

This clone occurred a few times. The rearrangement joins TRBV28 to TRBJ1-5; TRBD1 agrees at 8 bases. The length of the CDR3 is 13 residues. With V trimmed by 3 bases and J by 5 bases, 0 bases remained unmatched. Germline lookup yields CDR1 MDHEN and CDR2 SYDVKM. DNA of the CDR3: TGTGCCAGCAGTTTGGACAGGGATCAGCCCCAGCATTTT. This sequence encodes CASSLDRDQPQHF.

CDR3 sequence (DNA): TGTGCCAGCAGTTCGGGTACAGGGGGAATCTACGAGCAGTACTTC. Its translation is CASSSGTGGIYEQYF. This chain connects TRBV28 to TRBJ2-7; 8 nucleotides agree with TRBD1. Germline CDR1 MDHEN, CDR2 SYDVKM. The ends lost 4 bases at V and 3 bases at J; junction bases unmatched: 8. This CDR3 region has 15 residues.

This clone was seen a few times. This rearrangement joins TRBV10-3 to TRBJ1-2; TRBD1 aligns across 9 bases. The germline CDR1 and CDR2 sequences are ENHRY and SYGVKD. V lost 3 bases, J lost 2 bases, and 7 bases stayed unmatched. The CDR3 extends over 16 amino acids. The CDR3 loop reads CAISDQAGTGNYGYTF. In DNA, the CDR3 is TGTGCCATCAGTGATCAGGCCGGGACAGGGAACTATGGCTACACCTTC.

The chain is built from TRBV5-4 and TRBJ1-2; no reliable D call. Germline CDR1 reads SGHNT; CDR2 reads YYREEE (reference sequence). The CDR3 loop spans 12 amino acids. The V end was cut by 3 bases, the J end by 4 bases, with 7 bases between. The CDR3 DNA is TGTGCCAGCAGCTCCGAAACCTATGGCTACACCTTC. This encodes CASSSETYGYTF.

The V call is TRBV6-1, the J call TRBJ2-7; TRBD1 matches 12 bases. Germline CDR1 reads MNHNS; CDR2 reads SASEGT. With V trimmed by 4 bases and J by 7 bases, 11 bases remained unmatched. CDR3 size: 16 residues. The CDR3, as DNA: TGTGCCAGCAGTGGTACCGGGACAGGGGGCTTTCATGAGCAGTACTTC. It is translated as CASSGTGTGGFHEQYF.

This clone has just a few counts. V usage is TRBV6-6 and J usage is TRBJ1-5; the D is unclear. The CDR3 contains 13 residues. Trimming took 7 bases from V and 6 from J, leaving 13 bases between them. Germline-derived CDR1 and CDR2 are MNHNY and SVGAGI (reference sequence). The CDR3 DNA follows: TGTGCCAGCAACCCATACTTGGCTCAGCCCCAGCATTTT. It specifies CASNPYLAQPQHF.

The chain joins TRBV5-4 to TRBJ1-1, with D hard to call. Germline CDR1 reads SGHNT; CDR2 reads YYREEE (reference sequence). The CDR3 consists of 13 residues. V lost 3 bases and J lost 10, with 16 bases in between. The CDR3 region has the DNA TGTGCCAGCAGCTCGGAGGAAGGGATTGGAGCTTTCTTT. The encoded protein is CASSSEEGIGAFF.

The genes are TRBV6-1 and TRBJ2-1, with 13 bases aligning to TRBD2. The V gene end was trimmed by 6 bases and the J gene end by 4 bases; junction bases not matched to a gene: 0. Germline V gives CDR1 MNHNS, CDR2 SASEGT. The CDR3 loop spans 14 amino acids. CDR3 loop: CASRGLAGYNEQFF. In DNA, the CDR3 is TGTGCCAGCAGGGGACTAGCGGGATACAATGAGCAGTTCTTC.

The chain has TRBV30 and TRBJ1-6; 7 bases align to TRBD1. This CDR3 comprises 18 residues. V was pared by 6 bases and J by 3 bases, with 17 bases of the junction left unmatched. Germline V gene data show CDR1 as GTSNPN and CDR2 as SVGIG (reference sequence). In DNA form, the CDR3 reads TGTGCCTGCCCTAAAACGGGGACAGCTTCCTTCTATAATTCACCCCTCCACTTT. It yields the protein CACPKTGTASFYNSPLHF.

This chain joins TRBV7-9 and TRBJ2-2; the match to TRBD1 covers 12 bases. After removal of 5 bases from V and 2 bases from J, the junction contained 12 bases not matched to a gene. This CDR3 is built from 19 residues. The germline gives CDR1 SEHNR, CDR2 FQNEAQ (reference sequence). CDR3: CASSPSPGQGARNTGELFF. The CDR3 DNA is TGTGCCAGCAGCCCATCACCGGGACAGGGGGCCCGTAACACCGGGGAGCTGTTTTTT.

Details on this clone: This is likely an artifact of a read error, given a far larger clone one base away. The gene calls are TRBV5-4 and TRBJ1-6, with 7 bases that match TRBD1. The CDR3 consists of 14 residues. After removal of 3 bases from V and 5 bases from J, the junction contained 2 bases not matched to a gene. CDR1 SGHNT and CDR2 YYREEE come from the germline V gene (reference sequence). As DNA, the CDR3 is TGTGCCAGCAGCTCGGGACAGAATAATTCACCCCTCCACTTT. This gives the protein CASSSGQNNSPLHF.

J is TRBJ2-6 and V is TRBV5-1; 7 bases are shared with TRBD1. From germline, CDR1 is SGHRS and CDR2 YFSETQ. The trim removed 4 bases at V and 4 bases at J, leaving 5 bases unmatched. This CDR3 contains 15 residues. The CDR3 region has the DNA TGCGCCAGCAGCCCGGGACAGCCGGGGGCCAACGTCCTGACTTTC. Amino acids: CASSPGQPGANVLTF. The full variable domain, rest sourced from reference TRBV5-1 and TRBJ2-6, is KAGVTQTPRYLIKTRGQQVTLSCSPISGHRSVSWYQQTPGQGLQFLFEYFSETQRNKGNFPGRFSGRQFSNSRSEMNVSTLELGDSALYLCASSPGQPGANVLTFGAGSRLTVL.

This clone was recorded once. The chain uses TRBV2 and TRBJ2-3; tentatively, D is TRBD2 (5 bases). This CDR3 comprises 15 residues. Germline V gene data show CDR1 as SNHLY and CDR2 as FYNNEI. Trimming cost V 0 bases and J 0 bases, with 7 bases left between them. The CDR3 reads CASSEAGGSTDTQYF. DNA for the CDR3: TGTGCCAGCAGTGAAGCGGGCGGGAGCACAGATACGCAGTATTTT. Full variable domain (missing parts from reference TRBV2 and TRBJ2-3): EPEVTQTPSHQVTQMGQEVILRCVPISNHLYFYWYRQILGQKVEFLVSFYNNEISEKSEIFDDQFSVERPDGSNFTLKIRSTKLEDSAMYFCASSEAGGSTDTQYFGPGTRLTVL.

This clone has a single count. This chain joins TRBV15 and TRBJ1-6, with a possible D match to TRBD1 (6 bases). The germline V gene encodes CDR1 LNHNV and CDR2 YYDKDF (reference sequence). The CDR3 loop spans 14 amino acids. Trimming cost V 1 base and J 9 bases, with 10 bases left between them. This CDR3 reads CATSRAGGGSPLHF. The CDR3 DNA reads as TGTGCCACCAGCAGAGCTGGGGGCGGTTCACCCCTCCACTTT.

The chain joins TRBV10-3 to TRBJ1-6; the D gene is possibly TRBD1 (6 bases). The CDR3 runs to 16 residues. The V end was cut by 0 bases, the J end by 5 bases, with 11 bases between. Germline V CDR1 and CDR2: ENHRY, SYGVKD. In DNA, the CDR3 is TGTGCCATCAGTGAGTCGGGGGGCAGGAATAATTCACCCCTCCACTTT. Its translation: CAISESGGRNNSPLHF.

The chain has TRBV11-2 and TRBJ1-3, with D maybe TRBD1 (6 bases). V lost 4 bases and J 4 bases, leaving 20 bases between the germline ends. The CDR3 has 17 residues. CDR1 SGHAT and CDR2 FQNNGV come from the germline V gene. CDR3 residues: CASSSGQPGSTGNTIYF. The CDR3 DNA reads TGTGCCAGCAGCTCCGGACAGCCGGGGTCGACGGGAAACACCATATATTTT.

This chain uses TRBV6-1 with TRBJ1-6; TRBD1 matches 9 bases. Looked up from germline, CDR1 is MNHNS and CDR2 is SASEGT. The CDR3 length is 14 residues. V was clipped by 6 bases and J by 7 bases; unmatched bases: 4. The CDR3 loop reads CASRPGQGNSPLHF. Here the CDR3 DNA reads TGTGCCAGCAGACCGGGACAGGGAAATTCACCCCTCCACTTT.

The chain joins TRBV6-5 to TRBJ1-2, with 8 bases fitting TRBD1. Per germline, CDR1 MNHEY and CDR2 SVGAGI. CDR3 length equals 13 residues. V trimming: 6 bases; J trimming: 5 bases; junction bases outside the gene matches: 5. For the CDR3, the DNA is TGTGCCAGCAGCCCGGGACAGGATTATGGCTACACCTTC. It is translated as CASSPGQDYGYTF.

CDR3 nucleotide sequence: TGCGCCAGCAGCACAGGGGTTACAGATACGCAGTATTTT. It encodes CASSTGVTDTQYF. The chain carries TRBV5-1 and TRBJ2-3, with 7 bases fitting TRBD1. The V segment lost 4 bases and the J segment 3 bases; nucleotides outside the gene matches: 2. Germline loops: CDR1 SGHRS, CDR2 YFSETQ. This CDR3 comprises 13 residues. The full variable domain, with the rest looked up from reference TRBV5-1 and TRBJ2-3, is KAGVTQTPRYLIKTRGQQVTLSCSPISGHRSVSWYQQTPGQGLQFLFEYFSETQRNKGNFPGRFSGRQFSNSRSEMNVSTLELGDSALYLCASSTGVTDTQYFGPGTRLTVL.

The rearrangement joins TRBV30 to TRBJ2-6; no reliable D call. Germline CDR1 and CDR2: GTSNPN and SVGIG (reference sequence). V was pared by 4 bases and J by 4 bases, with 11 bases between. The CDR3 spans 14 residues. CDR3 protein: CAWTALGGANVLTF. For the CDR3, the DNA is TGTGCCTGGACGGCCCTGGGGGGGGCCAACGTCCTGACTTTC. Full variable domain (rest looked up from reference TRBV30 and TRBJ2-6): SQTIHQWPATLVQPVGSPLSLECTVEGTSNPNLYWYRQAAGRGLQLLFYSVGIGQISSEVPQNLSASRPQDRQFILSSKKLLLSDSGFYLCAWTALGGANVLTFGAGSRLTVL.

This rearrangement joins TRBV27 to TRBJ2-7; D is ambiguous. Germline lookup yields CDR1 MNHEY and CDR2 SMNVEV (reference sequence). The CDR3 runs 14 residues. Trimming took off 4 bases at V and 2 bases at J, with 12 bases between the two ends. This CDR3 reads CASSSNKTPYEQYF. CDR3 coding DNA: TGTGCCAGCAGTTCGAATAAAACCCCCTACGAGCAGTACTTC.

A remark on this clone: Only one base separates this from a far larger clonotype, so it likely reflects a read error. Distinct nucleotide sequences in the sample also encode this CDR3. V is TRBV5-6 and J is TRBJ2-7; D unresolved. V was clipped by 0 bases and J by 2 bases, with 6 bases between them. Germline loops: CDR1 SGHDT, CDR2 YYEEEE. The CDR3 contains 13 residues. The CDR3 is CASSLANTYEQYF. As DNA, the CDR3 is TGTGCCAGCAGCTTGGCCAATACCTACGAGCAGTACTTC.

This chain uses TRBV6-1 with TRBJ2-7, with unresolved D. V lost 3 bases and J 7 bases, leaving 13 bases between the germline ends. CDR1 is MNHNS, CDR2 SASEGT, per germline. CDR3 length: 13 amino acids. DNA of the CDR3: TGTGCCAGCAGTGATGGCTCCCCAGGTGAGCAGTACTTC. This encodes CASSDGSPGEQYF.

V usage is TRBV7-6 and J usage is TRBJ2-1, with D possibly called TRBD1 or TRBD2 (6 bases each). This CDR3 spans 13 amino acids. Germline CDR1 is SGHVS and CDR2 is FNYEAQ. The ends were cut back, 5 bases at V and 6 bases at J, with 11 bases in the middle. Here the CDR3 DNA reads TGTGCCAGCAGCACCTGGGGGGCCAATGAGCAGTTCTTC. Encoded protein: CASSTWGANEQFF.

In its sample, this clone was seen once. J is TRBJ2-7 and V is TRBV11-2, with D tentatively TRBD2 (5 bases). Trimming removed 7 bases at V and 4 bases at J, with 17 bases between. This CDR3 spans 14 amino acids. The V gene's germline CDR1 is SGHAT and CDR2 FQNNGV. CDR3 bases: TGTGCCAGCACTATTCCGGGGATATCGTACGAGCAGTACTTC. Translation: CASTIPGISYEQYF. The full variable domain, rest sourced from reference TRBV11-2 and TRBJ2-7, is EAGVAQSPRYKIIEKRQSVAFWCNPISGHATLYWYQQILGQGPKLLIQFQNNGVVDDSQLPKDRFSAERLKGVDSTLKIQPAKLEDSAVYLCASTIPGISYEQYFGPGTRLTVT.

This clone has a count of ten or more. The genes are TRBV27 and TRBJ2-3, with a tentative D call TRBD1 (6 bases). Germline-derived CDR1 and CDR2 are MNHEY and SMNVEV (reference sequence). V was shortened by 10 bases and J by 3 bases, with 14 bases between the two germline ends. The CDR3 loop spans 13 amino acids. This chain's CDR3 is CAISRRGTDTQYF. CDR3 DNA sequence: TGTGCCATCTCCCGAAGGGGGACAGATACGCAGTATTTT.

The chain combines TRBV2 with TRBJ1-2, with a tentative D call TRBD1 (5 bases). Germline CDR1 and CDR2: SNHLY and FYNNEI. This CDR3 comprises 14 residues. Trimming stripped 5 bases from V and 1 base from J, with 11 bases between. CDR3 in DNA: TGTGCCAGCAGTAGACAGCTTGTTAACTATGGCTACACCTTC. Translation: CASSRQLVNYGYTF.

J is TRBJ1-1 and V is TRBV5-4, with D possibly being TRBD1 (6 bases). The CDR3 totals 16 residues. Per germline, CDR1 SGHNT and CDR2 YYREEE (reference sequence). V lost 4 bases, J lost 4 bases, and 20 bases lay in between. CDR3 sequence: CASSLRGLRTLTEAFF. DNA for the CDR3: TGTGCCAGCAGCCTCAGGGGCCTAAGGACACTCACTGAAGCTTTCTTT.

This sequence joins TRBV2 and TRBJ1-1; D gene uncertain. The germline V and J ends were trimmed by 10 bases and 2 bases, with 17 bases remaining between them. The CDR3 has 14 residues. CDR1 is SNHLY and CDR2 is FYNNEI in the germline V gene. The CDR3 sequence: CANPSVGRNTEAFF. The CDR3 nucleotides are TGTGCCAACCCCTCGGTAGGGCGCAACACTGAAGCTTTCTTT.

This clone was observed once. The CDR3 loop is CASTPTGANRGHTF. The CDR3 region has the DNA TGTGCCAGCACCCCCACAGGGGCGAATAGAGGCCACACCTTC. The chain combines TRBV28 with TRBJ1-2, with 7 bases identical to TRBD1. This CDR3 is 14 amino acids long. The germline CDR1 and CDR2 sequences are MDHEN and SYDVKM. J lost 12 bases, V lost 7 bases, and 17 bases had no gene match.

The V gene is TRBV7-2, the J gene TRBJ2-3; D is possibly TRBD2 (5 bases). V was shortened by 5 bases and J by 3 bases, with 24 bases between the two germline ends. This CDR3 has 18 amino acids. The germline gives CDR1 SGHTA, CDR2 FQGNSA. The CDR3 coding sequence is TGTGCCAGCAGCCCAAAAAGGAAGTCCTGGGGAGAGACAGATACGCAGTATTTT. Translated, it gives CASSPKRKSWGETDTQYF. Complete variable domain (other parts from reference TRBV7-2 and TRBJ2-3): GAGVSQSPSNKVTEKGKDVELRCDPISGHTALYWYRQSLGQGLEFLIYFQGNSAPDKSGLPSDRFSAERTGGSVSTLTIQRTQQEDSAVYLCASSPKRKSWGETDTQYFGPGTRLTVL.

This clone was counted between two and nine times. The chain is built from TRBV7-6 and TRBJ1-1, with 7 bases aligning to TRBD1. CDR1 and CDR2 from the germline V gene are SGHVS and FNYEAQ. The junction had 6 bases not matched to a gene; V was cut back by 5 bases and J by 0 bases. The CDR3 contains 15 residues. The chain's CDR3 is CASSLTGQVNTEAFF. CDR3 DNA: TGTGCCAGCAGCCTTACAGGACAGGTGAACACTGAAGCTTTCTTT. The whole variable domain, filled in from reference TRBV7-6 and TRBJ1-1, reads GAGVSQSPRYKVTKRGQDVALRCDPISGHVSLYWYRQALGQGPEFLTYFNYEAQQDKSGLPNDRFSAERPEGSISTLTIQRTEQRDSAMYRCASSLTGQVNTEAFFGQGTRLTVV.